Listed below are T cell receptor beta chains from one sample, sequenced in a study of blood T cell repertoires in COVID-19. TCRdb keeps only in-frame clones here, not all; method: immunoSEQ multiplex PCR. Of roughly 70,000 clones listed, more than 75% are singletons. Specimen: peripheral blood. These TCRs come from a human donor in a cohort sampled during active COVID-19. Both conserved end residues are part of each CDR3. D genes are given only for firm matches. Clone size is shown for a subset of rows, as once, few, many or a class of expanded clone.

j_gene: TRBJ1-3; d_gene: TRBD1; v_gene: TRBV9; abundance: -; CDR3aa: CASSAEGTGTGNTIYF; CDR3nt: TGTGCCAGCAGCGCCGAGGGGACAGGGACTGGAAACACCATATATTTT
j_gene: TRBJ2-7; d_gene: -; v_gene: TRBV11-2; abundance: -; CDR3aa: CASRVGAEQYF; CDR3nt: TGTGCCAGCCGCGTCGGAGCCGAGCAGTACTTC
j_gene: TRBJ2-2; d_gene: TRBD2; v_gene: TRBV19; abundance: -; CDR3aa: CASIMIRPGGSTGELFF; CDR3nt: TGTGCCAGTATTATGATCCGGCCCGGCGGGAGCACCGGGGAGCTGTTTTTT
j_gene: TRBJ2-1; d_gene: -; v_gene: TRBV15; abundance: -; CDR3aa: CATSREEGGYNEQFF; CDR3nt: TGTGCCACCAGCAGAGAGGAGGGCGGCTACAATGAGCAGTTCTTC
j_gene: TRBJ2-1; d_gene: TRBD2; v_gene: TRBV27; abundance: -; CDR3aa: CASSRLLAGEGYNEQFF; CDR3nt: TGTGCCAGCAGTCGCCTACTAGCGGGAGAGGGGTACAATGAGCAGTTCTTC
j_gene: TRBJ2-5; d_gene: -; v_gene: TRBV11-2; abundance: -; CDR3aa: CASSSGQIQETQYF; CDR3nt: TGTGCCAGCAGCTCGGGACAAATCCAAGAGACCCAGTACTTC
j_gene: TRBJ1-4; d_gene: TRBD1; v_gene: TRBV6-5; abundance: -; CDR3aa: CASSWTGGGEKLFF; CDR3nt: TGTGCCAGCAGCTGGACAGGGGGCGGTGAAAAACTGTTTTTT
j_gene: TRBJ2-1; d_gene: -; v_gene: TRBV9; abundance: -; CDR3aa: CASSVARGSPEYNEQFF; CDR3nt: TGTGCCAGCAGCGTAGCTAGGGGGTCCCCAGAGTACAATGAGCAGTTCTTC
j_gene: TRBJ2-1; d_gene: -; v_gene: TRBV5-1; abundance: -; CDR3aa: CASSLFLAPNEQFF; CDR3nt: TGCGCCAGCAGCTTGTTTCTAGCGCCCAATGAGCAGTTCTTC
j_gene: TRBJ2-7; d_gene: -; v_gene: TRBV9; abundance: -; CDR3aa: CASSRDYIGEQYF; CDR3nt: TGTGCCAGCAGCCGAGACTATATAGGCGAGCAGTACTTC
j_gene: TRBJ1-4; d_gene: -; v_gene: TRBV6-6; abundance: -; CDR3aa: CASSSPVVEKLFF; CDR3nt: TGTGCCAGCAGTTCCCCGGTGGTTGAAAAACTGTTTTTT
j_gene: TRBJ1-6; d_gene: -; v_gene: TRBV3-1/TRBV3-2; abundance: -; CDR3aa: CASSQGGISYNSPLHF; CDR3nt: TGTGCCAGCAGCCAAGGTGGCATTTCCTATAATTCACCCCTCCACTTT
j_gene: TRBJ2-1; d_gene: TRBD2; v_gene: TRBV7-2; abundance: -; CDR3aa: CASSLAYPQREWSYNEQFF; CDR3nt: TGTGCCAGCAGCTTAGCGTACCCCCAGCGGGAGTGGTCCTACAATGAGCAGTTCTTC
j_gene: TRBJ1-3; d_gene: TRBD1; v_gene: TRBV15; abundance: -; CDR3aa: CATSRGGQSYSGNTIYF; CDR3nt: TGTGCCACCAGCCGAGGGGGACAGTCGTATTCTGGAAACACCATATATTTT
j_gene: TRBJ2-7; d_gene: TRBD2; v_gene: TRBV7-2; abundance: -; CDR3aa: CASSSGLAVYEQYF; CDR3nt: TGTGCCAGCAGCTCGGGACTAGCGGTCTACGAGCAGTACTTC
j_gene: TRBJ1-1; d_gene: TRBD1; v_gene: TRBV30; abundance: -; CDR3aa: CAWSSTRRGTEVRAFF; CDR3nt: TGTGCCTGGAGTTCAACCCGTCGAGGGACAGAAGTTAGGGCTTTCTTT
j_gene: TRBJ1-2; d_gene: -; v_gene: TRBV27; abundance: -; CDR3aa: CASSSPGLGYGYTF; CDR3nt: TGTGCCAGCAGTTCTCCGGGACTGGGCTATGGCTACACCTTC
j_gene: TRBJ2-3; d_gene: -; v_gene: TRBV7-2; abundance: once; CDR3aa: CASRPGWSDTQYF; CDR3nt: TGTGCCAGCAGACCAGGGTGGTCAGATACGCAGTATTTT
j_gene: TRBJ2-1; d_gene: TRBD2; v_gene: TRBV6-5; abundance: -; CDR3aa: CASSLLAGGPNEQFF; CDR3nt: TGTGCCAGCAGTCTTCTAGCGGGAGGCCCTAATGAGCAGTTCTTC
j_gene: TRBJ2-2; d_gene: -; v_gene: TRBV7-9; abundance: -; CDR3aa: CASSLGATNTGELFF; CDR3nt: TGTGCCAGCAGCTTAGGGGCTACAAACACCGGGGAGCTGTTTTTT
j_gene: TRBJ2-7; d_gene: TRBD2; v_gene: TRBV10-1; abundance: -; CDR3aa: CASNSGLDSYEQYF; CDR3nt: TGCGCCAGCAACTCGGGACTAGACTCCTACGAGCAGTACTTC
j_gene: TRBJ2-3; d_gene: -; v_gene: TRBV14; abundance: -; CDR3aa: CARQQGSLTDTQYF; CDR3nt: TGTGCCAGGCAGCAGGGATCGTTGACAGATACGCAGTATTTT
j_gene: TRBJ1-2; d_gene: -; v_gene: TRBV12-2; abundance: -; CDR3aa: CASHQCPLIGEGYGYTF; CDR3nt: TGTGCAAGTCACCAGTGTCCCCTGATCGGGGAAGGCTATGGCTACACCTTC
j_gene: TRBJ1-1; d_gene: TRBD1; v_gene: TRBV10-3; abundance: -; CDR3aa: CASRASGGAIDTEAFF; CDR3nt: TGTGCCTCCCGGGCATCAGGGGGCGCGATCGACACTGAAGCTTTCTTT
j_gene: TRBJ2-1; d_gene: TRBD2; v_gene: TRBV5-6; abundance: -; CDR3aa: CASSSLNGRRDNEQFF; CDR3nt: TGTGCCAGCAGCTCCCTCAACGGGAGGAGGGACAATGAGCAGTTCTTC
j_gene: TRBJ2-1; d_gene: TRBD2; v_gene: TRBV6-5; abundance: -; CDR3aa: CATGGTSGSNNEQFF; CDR3nt: TGTGCCACCGGGGGTACTAGCGGGAGTAACAATGAGCAGTTCTTC
j_gene: TRBJ2-1; d_gene: -; v_gene: TRBV13; abundance: -; CDR3aa: CASSLSRSGGNEQFF; CDR3nt: TGTGCCAGCAGCTTGTCCCGCTCAGGGGGGAATGAGCAGTTCTTC
j_gene: TRBJ2-3; d_gene: TRBD2; v_gene: TRBV6-6; abundance: -; CDR3aa: CASKSGDSTDTQYF; CDR3nt: TGTGCCAGCAAAAGCGGGGATAGCACAGATACGCAGTATTTT
j_gene: TRBJ1-6; d_gene: -; v_gene: TRBV5-4; abundance: -; CDR3aa: CASSWGRQTNSPLHF; CDR3nt: TGTGCCAGCAGCTGGGGGAGGCAGACCAATTCACCCCTCCACTTT
j_gene: TRBJ1-4; d_gene: -; v_gene: TRBV4-1; abundance: once; CDR3aa: CASSQDSGVGEKLFF; CDR3nt: TGCGCCAGCAGCCAAGATTCGGGAGTTGGAGAAAAACTGTTTTTT
j_gene: TRBJ2-5; d_gene: -; v_gene: TRBV27; abundance: -; CDR3aa: CASSSFLQETQYF; CDR3nt: TGTGCCAGCAGTTCTTTTCTCCAAGAGACCCAGTACTTC